These T cell receptor beta chains were read from a single sample in a study of radiotherapy plus CTLA-4 blockade in lung cancer. Produced via immunoSEQ multiplex PCR; TCRdb's table is partial and in-frame only. The table shows 55,000 to 70,000 clones, with approximately 80% occurring only once. The input for sequencing was peripheral blood, taken from a patient treated with radiotherapy plus ipilimumab. These receptors were collected from a human donor with non-small cell lung cancer who had a complete response to radiotherapy plus ipilimumab. CDR3s include the opening cysteine and the closing phenylalanine or tryptophan. D genes are given only for firm matches. Clone sizes are given selectively: once, few, many, or a class where the clone is expanded.

TRBV7-9	-	-	TRBJ2-6	CASSRERAGANVLTF	TGTGCCAGCAGCCGCGAGAGGGCTGGGGCCAACGTCCTGACTTTC
TRBV28	-	-	TRBJ1-1	CASSLSGGDGAEAFF	TGTGCCAGCAGTTTATCTGGGGGGGATGGTGCTGAAGCTTTCTTT
TRBV7-9	-	-	TRBJ1-2	CASSFSGANDYTF	TGTGCCAGCAGCTTTTCAGGGGCAAATGACTACACCTTC
TRBV18	-	TRBD1	TRBJ2-7	CASSPPGQGASLGYF	TGTGCCAGCTCACCACCAGGTCAGGGGGCCTCCCTAGGGTACTTC
TRBV5-1	-	TRBD1	TRBJ2-2	CASSPSPTGATGELFF	TGCGCCAGCAGTCCTTCCCCGACAGGGGCGACCGGGGAGCTGTTTTTT
TRBV19	-	-	TRBJ1-1	CASSKTDLMNTEAFF	TGTGCCAGTAGTAAGACAGATCTTATGAACACTGAAGCTTTCTTT
TRBV30	-	TRBD2	TRBJ2-7	CAWRGGSSYEQYF	TGTGCCTGGAGAGGCGGGAGCTCCTACGAGCAGTACTTC
TRBV4-3	-	TRBD1	TRBJ2-5	CASSQDFRGETQYF	TGCGCCAGCAGCCAAGATTTCAGGGGGGAGACCCAGTACTTC
TRBV19	-	TRBD1	TRBJ1-5	CASRDRASNQPQHF	TGTGCCAGTAGGGACAGGGCGAGCAATCAGCCCCAGCATTTT
TRBV20-1	-	-	TRBJ2-7	CSARQGYEQYF	TGCAGTGCTAGACAGGGCTACGAGCAGTACTTC
TRBV4-1	-	-	TRBJ1-2	CASSQGQPFGYTF	TGCGCCAGCAGCCAAGGACAGCCATTCGGCTACACCTTC
TRBV18	-	-	TRBJ1-2	CASSPRGMGYTF	TGTGCCAGCTCACCACGAGGAATGGGCTACACCTTC
TRBV5-1	-	-	TRBJ2-7	CASSLATSALYEQYF	TGCGCCAGCAGCTTGGCGACTAGTGCTCTCTACGAGCAGTACTTC
TRBV6-5	-	TRBD2	TRBJ2-2	CASTLAGGNTGELFF	TGTGCCAGCACCCTAGCGGGAGGGAACACCGGGGAGCTGTTTTTT
TRBV6-1	once	TRBD1	TRBJ1-2	CASIPDTTGQDGYTF	TGTGCCAGCATTCCGGATACAACTGGACAGGATGGCTACACCTTC